This is a list of T cell receptor beta chains from one sample in a study of T cell changes during pregnancy in multiple sclerosis. Profiled with immunoSEQ multiplex PCR; TCRdb holds only in-frame clones, not every one. The repertoire consists of approximately 44,000 clones, with approximately 91% occurring once and the leading ten covering 0.58%. The material was CD4+ T cells from peripheral blood mononuclear cells, obtained in the first trimester of pregnancy. These receptors originate from a female donor with multiple sclerosis, enrolled in a pregnancy study. Both conserved end residues are part of each CDR3. The order of the fields is D gene, clone size, V gene, J gene, CDR3 protein, CDR3 DNA. The D gene is left open where the match is weak. The listing skips clone size in some rows; elsewhere it reads once, few, many or a size class.

D gene: TRBD1; clone size: NA; V gene: TRBV10-3; J gene: TRBJ1-1; CDR3 protein: CAISDTGQGNTEAFF; CDR3 DNA: TGTGCCATCAGTGACACGGGACAGGGGAACACTGAAGCTTTCTTT
D gene: NA; clone size: NA; V gene: TRBV28; J gene: TRBJ1-5; CDR3 protein: CASSPQGQANQPQHF; CDR3 DNA: TGTGCCAGCAGTCCACAGGGTCAAGCCAATCAGCCCCAGCATTTT
D gene: TRBD1; clone size: NA; V gene: TRBV28; J gene: TRBJ1-5; CDR3 protein: CASSFRDRGIVGNQPQHF; CDR3 DNA: TGTGCCAGCAGTTTCCGGGACAGGGGGATTGTGGGCAATCAGCCCCAGCATTTT
D gene: NA; clone size: NA; V gene: TRBV15; J gene: TRBJ2-4; CDR3 protein: CATSRPGLILAKNIQYF; CDR3 DNA: TGTGCCACCAGCAGGCCGGGACTGATATTAGCCAAAAACATTCAGTACTTC
D gene: TRBD2; clone size: NA; V gene: TRBV27; J gene: TRBJ2-1; CDR3 protein: CACGRREGRGNEQFF; CDR3 DNA: TGTGCCTGTGGGAGGCGGGAGGGCCGTGGCAATGAGCAGTTCTTC
D gene: TRBD2; clone size: NA; V gene: TRBV6-5; J gene: TRBJ2-7; CDR3 protein: CASTTGGGGSYEQYF; CDR3 DNA: TGTGCCAGCACGACGGGGGGGGGAGGGTCCTACGAGCAGTACTTC
D gene: NA; clone size: few; V gene: TRBV30; J gene: TRBJ2-2; CDR3 protein: CAWRGGIESGELFF; CDR3 DNA: TGTGCCTGGAGGGGGGGAATTGAGAGCGGGGAGCTGTTTTTT
D gene: TRBD1; clone size: NA; V gene: TRBV5-1; J gene: TRBJ1-2; CDR3 protein: CASSVYRGREDGYTF; CDR3 DNA: TGCGCCAGCAGCGTATACAGGGGGCGCGAGGATGGCTACACCTTC
D gene: TRBD2; clone size: NA; V gene: TRBV2; J gene: TRBJ2-2; CDR3 protein: CASSLLAGGNTGELFF; CDR3 DNA: TGTGCCAGCAGCCTACTAGCGGGAGGGAACACCGGGGAGCTGTTTTTT
D gene: TRBD1; clone size: NA; V gene: TRBV27; J gene: TRBJ1-2; CDR3 protein: CASRPGQGAYGYTF; CDR3 DNA: TGTGCCAGCAGGCCGGGACAGGGGGCCTATGGCTACACCTTC
D gene: TRBD1; clone size: NA; V gene: TRBV4-1; J gene: TRBJ1-1; CDR3 protein: CASRPLTGRMDTEAFF; CDR3 DNA: TGCGCCAGCAGACCCTTGACAGGGAGGATGGACACTGAAGCTTTCTTT
D gene: TRBD2; clone size: NA; V gene: TRBV29-1; J gene: TRBJ2-3; CDR3 protein: CSVLAGVTSSTDTQYF; CDR3 DNA: TGCAGCGTTCTCGCGGGAGTTACTTCCAGCACAGATACGCAGTATTTT
D gene: TRBD1; clone size: NA; V gene: TRBV30; J gene: TRBJ1-2; CDR3 protein: CARLRGRGGYGYTF; CDR3 DNA: TGTGCCCGTCTCAGGGGGCGCGGAGGCTATGGCTACACCTTC
D gene: NA; clone size: NA; V gene: TRBV5-1; J gene: TRBJ1-1; CDR3 protein: CASSLAPGVNTEAFF; CDR3 DNA: TGCGCCAGCAGCTTGGCCCCGGGGGTAAATACTGAAGCTTTCTTT
D gene: TRBD1; clone size: NA; V gene: TRBV9; J gene: TRBJ2-1; CDR3 protein: CASSAKRQGIDEQFF; CDR3 DNA: TGTGCCAGCAGCGCAAAGAGACAGGGGATCGATGAGCAGTTCTTC
D gene: TRBD1; clone size: NA; V gene: TRBV6-1; J gene: TRBJ1-1; CDR3 protein: CASTLQGPGTEAFF; CDR3 DNA: TGTGCCAGCACCTTACAGGGGCCAGGTACTGAAGCTTTCTTT
D gene: TRBD2; clone size: NA; V gene: TRBV5-1; J gene: TRBJ2-1; CDR3 protein: CASSFGLAGVSEQFF; CDR3 DNA: TGCGCCAGCAGCTTTGGACTAGCGGGAGTTTCTGAGCAGTTCTTC
D gene: NA; clone size: NA; V gene: TRBV12-1; J gene: TRBJ1-5; CDR3 protein: CASSPETRDSLIPSPNQPQHF; CDR3 DNA: TGTGCCAGCAGCCCTGAAACCCGGGACAGCCTCATCCCTTCTCCTAATCAGCCCCAGCATTTT
D gene: NA; clone size: NA; V gene: TRBV5-4; J gene: TRBJ2-3; CDR3 protein: CASSLGGSGLDTQYF; CDR3 DNA: TGTGCCAGCAGCTTAGGAGGGAGCGGCTTAGATACGCAGTATTTT
D gene: NA; clone size: NA; V gene: TRBV23-1; J gene: TRBJ2-6; CDR3 protein: CASSQSNWGAGGANVLTF; CDR3 DNA: TGCGCCAGCAGTCAATCGAACTGGGGTGCGGGAGGGGCCAACGTCCTGACTTTC
D gene: TRBD1; clone size: NA; V gene: TRBV5-6; J gene: TRBJ2-1; CDR3 protein: CASSLGSGTAYNEQFF; CDR3 DNA: TGTGCCAGCAGCTTGGGGTCAGGGACAGCCTACAATGAGCAGTTCTTC
D gene: TRBD1; clone size: NA; V gene: TRBV28; J gene: TRBJ1-1; CDR3 protein: CASSTTGYTEAFF; CDR3 DNA: TGTGCCAGCAGTACGACAGGGTATACCGAAGCTTTCTTT
D gene: NA; clone size: once; V gene: TRBV2; J gene: TRBJ2-4; CDR3 protein: CASSEVRTDSNIQYF; CDR3 DNA: TGTGCCAGCAGTGAAGTCAGGACAGACTCAAACATTCAGTACTTC
D gene: TRBD2; clone size: NA; V gene: TRBV7-8; J gene: TRBJ2-5; CDR3 protein: CASSLPRGSGSMETQYF; CDR3 DNA: TGTGCCAGCAGCTTACCCCGGGGTAGCGGGAGCATGGAGACCCAGTACTTC
D gene: TRBD1; clone size: NA; V gene: TRBV5-4; J gene: TRBJ2-7; CDR3 protein: CASSAPGQGAYEQYF; CDR3 DNA: TGTGCCAGCAGCGCGCCGGGACAGGGAGCCTACGAGCAGTACTTC